One and the same sample provided the 31 T cell receptor beta chains below, sequenced in a study of T cell responses to AZD1222 COVID-19 vaccine. The assay was immunoSEQ multiplex PCR, and TCRdb's table has in-frame clones only and misses some. The table lists some 120,000 clones, approximately 88% of them singletons. Sequences were derived from peripheral blood, sampled on day 0 of AZD1222 vaccination. The receptor source for this set is an adult in good health.

CDR3 protein: CASILSQGSYETQYF. DNA for the CDR3: TGTGCCAGCATACTCTCACAGGGGTCCTACGAGACCCAGTACTTC. This rearrangement joins TRBV28 to TRBJ2-5, with 7 bases that match TRBD1. V lost 7 bases to trimming and J lost 5 bases; unmatched junction nucleotides: 13. The CDR3 extends over 15 amino acids. The germline gives CDR1 MDHEN, CDR2 SYDVKM.

This chain uses TRBV6-2 or TRBV6-3 with TRBJ1-1; TRBD1 might be the D (5 bases). The V end was cut by 2 bases, the J end by 0 bases, with 16 bases between. Germline V CDR1 and CDR2: MNHEY, SVGEGT. The CDR3 sequence is 17 residues long. CDR3 amino acids: CASSYAGTGGMNTEAFF. The CDR3 nucleotides read TGTGCCAGCAGTTACGCCGGGACTGGGGGTATGAACACTGAAGCTTTCTTT.

V is TRBV7-2 and J is TRBJ2-2; 7 positions agree with TRBD2. V was clipped by 3 bases and J by 4 bases; unmatched bases: 5. Germline assignment: CDR1 SGHTA and CDR2 FQGNSA. This CDR3 spans 15 amino acids. The CDR3 DNA reads TGTGCCAGCAGCTTGCCCCAGCGGGGCACCGGGGAGCTGTTTTTT. The encoded protein is CASSLPQRGTGELFF.

This chain links TRBV7-9 with TRBJ2-5; tentatively, D is TRBD2 (6 bases). In germline, CDR1 is SEHNR, CDR2 FQNEAQ (reference sequence). This CDR3 has 15 residues. The V end lost 2 bases, the J end lost 5 bases, and 15 bases lay between the germline ends. The CDR3 bases are TGTGCCAGCAGCTTACTTCGGGAGAGCAGGGAGACCCAGTACTTC. This codes for CASSLLRESRETQYF.

The chain joins TRBV27 to TRBJ1-1; D might be TRBD1 (5 bases). V dropped 8 bases and J dropped 6 bases, with 16 bases sitting between them. The germline CDR1 and CDR2 sequences are MNHEY and SMNVEV (reference sequence). This CDR3 spans 13 amino acids. The CDR3 here is CASRGWGGSEAFF. The CDR3 nucleotides read TGTGCCAGCCGTGGGTGGGGGGGATCTGAAGCTTTCTTT.

The genes are TRBV11-3 and TRBJ2-3; the D gene is possibly TRBD1 (6 bases). The CDR3 contains 16 residues. Per the germline V gene, CDR1 is SGHNT and CDR2 is YENEEA. V dropped 1 base and J dropped 1 base, with 12 bases sitting between them. The CDR3 sequence: CASSLGDTVGTDTQYF. CDR3 DNA: TGTGCCAGCAGCTTAGGGGACACGGTCGGCACAGATACGCAGTATTTT.

The chain is built from TRBV7-9 and TRBJ2-7, with 14 bases matching TRBD2. J lost 4 bases, V lost 8 bases, and 10 bases had no gene match. This CDR3 spans 16 amino acids. In germline, CDR1 is SEHNR, CDR2 FQNEAQ (reference sequence). In DNA, the CDR3 is TGTGCCAGCGGACGGGGGACTAGCGGGAGTAGATACGAGCAGTACTTC. Protein: CASGRGTSGSRYEQYF.

This chain uses TRBV27 with TRBJ2-7, with 13 nucleotides matching TRBD2. The germline gives CDR1 MNHEY, CDR2 SMNVEV (reference sequence). V lost 4 bases, J lost 5 bases, and 11 bases stayed unmatched. The CDR3 is 17 amino acids. This CDR3 reads CASSSFGLAGASHEQYF. The DNA for the CDR3 is TGTGCCAGCAGTTCCTTCGGACTAGCGGGAGCCTCGCACGAGCAGTACTTC.

This chain uses TRBV7-8 with TRBJ1-1, with a possible D match to TRBD1 (6 bases). Looked up from germline, CDR1 is SGHVS and CDR2 is FQNEAQ. The length of the CDR3 is 13 residues. The CDR3 DNA sequence: TGTGCATCACAACAGGGACGAGGAACTGAAGCTTTCTTT. As protein: CASQQGRGTEAFF.

This rearrangement joins TRBV19 to TRBJ1-1, with a weak D call TRBD1 (5 bases). The CDR3 has 15 residues. V lost 1 base and J lost 6, with 15 bases in between. Germline-derived CDR1 and CDR2 are LNHDA and SQIVND (reference sequence). CDR3 loop: CASSIGRGAFAEAFF. CDR3 bases: TGTGCCAGTAGTATAGGCCGAGGGGCTTTCGCTGAAGCTTTCTTT.

The J gene is TRBJ2-3, the V gene TRBV4-1, with D possibly being TRBD1 or TRBD2 (5 bases each). The CDR3 runs to 14 residues. Germline V gene sequence: CDR1 MGHRA, CDR2 YSYEKL. V was pared by 4 bases and J by 4 bases, with 12 bases between. The CDR3 sequence: CASSPQGVADTQYF. DNA for the CDR3: TGCGCCAGCAGCCCCCAGGGAGTTGCAGATACGCAGTATTTT.

The rearrangement joins TRBV6-5 to TRBJ1-6; 8 nucleotides line up with TRBD1. Per the germline V gene, CDR1 is MNHEY and CDR2 is SVGAGI. V was pared by 6 bases and J by 10 bases, with 5 bases of the junction left unmatched. The CDR3 consists of 13 residues. This CDR3 is CASRPGGWSPLHF. The CDR3 DNA is TGTGCCAGCAGGCCAGGGGGCTGGTCACCCCTCCACTTT.

V usage is TRBV7-5 and J usage is TRBJ1-2. TRBV7-5 is designated a pseudogene. The CDR3 has 23 amino acids. This CDR3 reads CARSRPPMRTGSIAAEVDYGYTF. DNA of the CDR3: TGTGCCAGAAGCCGACCCCCCATGAGGACGGGGTCTATTGCTGCGGAGGTGGACTATGGCTACACCTTC.

The J gene is TRBJ2-2, the V gene TRBV7-8; D is perhaps TRBD1 (6 bases). V lost 1 base and J 3 bases, leaving 12 bases between the germline ends. Germline CDR1 and CDR2: SGHVS and FQNEAQ. CDR3 length: 16 amino acids. The DNA for the CDR3 is TGTGCCAGCAGCTTAGTCGGGACAAGAGACACCGGGGAGCTGTTTTTT. Protein product: CASSLVGTRDTGELFF. Full variable domain (remainder filled in from reference TRBV7-8 and TRBJ2-2): GAGVSQSPRYKVAKRGQDVALRCDPISGHVSLFWYQQALGQGPEFLTYFQNEAQLDKSGLPSDRFFAERPEGSVSTLKIQRTQQEDSAVYLCASSLVGTRDTGELFFGEGSRLTVL.

The chain has TRBV5-6 and TRBJ1-4; possibly TRBD1 for D (5 bases). CDR1 and CDR2 (germline): SGHDT, YYEEEE. The CDR3 runs 12 residues. The germline V and J ends were trimmed by 5 bases and 5 bases, with 7 bases remaining between them. The DNA for the CDR3 is TGTGCCAGCAGTAGACAGAATGAAAAACTGTTTTTT. This encodes CASSRQNEKLFF.

This clone was detected once. The chain carries TRBV10-3 and TRBJ2-7, with 10 bases matching TRBD1. The CDR3 loop spans 17 amino acids. V gave up 6 bases and J gave up 1 base; unmatched junction bases: 12. Germline V gives CDR1 ENHRY, CDR2 SYGVKD. CDR3: CAIRPSPGTGVSYEQYF. CDR3 nucleotide sequence: TGTGCCATCAGGCCGTCTCCCGGGACAGGGGTGTCCTACGAGCAGTACTTC.

The rearrangement uses TRBV10-3 and TRBJ1-2; D gene unclear. With 0 bases removed from V and 4 bases from J, the gap between germline ends came to 9 bases. CDR3 length: 14 residues. In germline, CDR1 is ENHRY, CDR2 SYGVKD. The CDR3 nucleotides read TGTGCCATCAGTGAGTCGGCCTACCCCTATGGCTACACCTTC. Protein: CAISESAYPYGYTF.

The rearrangement uses TRBV7-9 and TRBJ2-1; D remains ambiguous. CDR3 length: 13 amino acids. CDR1 is SEHNR and CDR2 is FQNEAQ in the germline V gene (reference sequence). Trimming took off 5 bases at V and 8 bases at J, with 13 bases between the two ends. Written as DNA, the CDR3 is TGTGCCAGCAGCCCCTCCCTTGCCTATGAGCAGTTCTTC. It codes for CASSPSLAYEQFF.

This clone was counted a single time. The chain has TRBV6-1 and TRBJ2-4; D is perhaps TRBD1 (6 bases). V lost 3 bases and J 2 bases, leaving 14 bases between the germline ends. Germline values: CDR1 MNHNS, CDR2 SASEGT. The CDR3 is 16 residues long. The DNA for the CDR3 is TGTGCCAGCAGTGACACGATAACAGGGTCCAAAAACATTCAGTACTTC. As protein: CASSDTITGSKNIQYF.

This clone was seen only a few times. The CDR3 DNA follows: TGTGCCAGTAGTCAGGGCCTGAACACTGAAGCTTTCTTT. It encodes CASSQGLNTEAFF. The rearrangement joins TRBV19 to TRBJ1-1, with D possibly TRBD1 on 5 matching bases. V was cut by 5 bases and J by 0 bases, with 7 bases left in between. The germline CDR1 and CDR2 sequences are LNHDA and SQIVND (reference sequence). The CDR3 loop spans 13 amino acids.

A single count supports this clone. The genes are TRBV21-1 and TRBJ2-5; the table assigns TRBD2, which was not confirmed against the DNA. TRBV21-1 is flagged as a pseudogene. The length of the CDR3 is 20 residues. The CDR3 is CASSIRRGLAGGSLQETQYF. CDR3 nucleotide sequence: TGTGCCAGCAGCATCCGTAGGGGACTAGCGGGAGGTTCCCTACAAGAGACCCAGTACTTC.

This clone occurred a few times. The chain combines TRBV6-2 or TRBV6-3 with TRBJ1-2; 10 bases agree with TRBD1. With 2 bases clipped from V and 2 bases from J, the junction kept 5 bases outside the gene matches. Germline CDR1 and CDR2: MNHEY and SVGEGT. There are 16 residues in the CDR3. CDR3 DNA sequence: TGTGCCAGCAGTTACAATTGGGACAGGGGAAACTATGGCTACACCTTC. It translates to CASSYNWDRGNYGYTF.

V usage is TRBV5-5 and J usage is TRBJ1-6; D call uncertain. The CDR3 sequence is 15 residues long. The V gene's germline CDR1 is SGHKS and CDR2 YYEKEE (reference sequence). V lost 3 bases and J lost 12, with 19 bases in between. DNA for the CDR3: TGTGCCAGCAGCTCGGACGGGCGTCCCGAAGGACCCCTCCACTTT. It encodes CASSSDGRPEGPLHF.

The chain recombines TRBV29-1 with TRBJ1-1; a weak D match, TRBD1 (5 bases). With 6 bases removed from V and 3 bases from J, the gap between germline ends came to 14 bases. Germline CDR1 SQVTM, CDR2 ANQGSEA. The CDR3 has 13 amino acids. CDR3 in DNA: TGCAGCGTCCGGCCCAGGGTCGACACTGAAGCTTTCTTT. It is translated as CSVRPRVDTEAFF. The full variable domain, completed using reference TRBV29-1 and TRBJ1-1, is SAVISQKPSRDICQRGTSLTIQCQVDSQVTMMFWYRQQPGQSLTLIATANQGSEATYESGFVIDKFPISRPNLTFSTLTVSNMSPEDSSIYLCSVRPRVDTEAFFGQGTRLTVV.

The chain combines TRBV10-3 with TRBJ2-5, with 9 bases matching TRBD2. The CDR3 has 16 residues. Germline CDR1 ENHRY, CDR2 SYGVKD. V shed 3 bases and J 2 bases; nucleotides not matched to a gene: 7. The CDR3 sequence is CAISDGVAGAQETQYF. Written as DNA, the CDR3 is TGTGCCATCAGTGATGGGGTAGCGGGGGCTCAAGAGACCCAGTACTTC.

This chain joins TRBV9 and TRBJ2-7; 8 positions agree with TRBD1. The CDR3 runs 14 residues. The V gene end was trimmed by 4 bases and the J gene end by 5 bases; junction bases not matched to a gene: 8. Germline CDR1 reads SGDLS; CDR2 reads YYNGEE. The CDR3 sequence: CASSLGTGLNEQYF. CDR3 sequence (DNA): TGTGCCAGCAGCCTAGGGACAGGTTTAAACGAGCAGTACTTC.

The rearrangement uses TRBV6-5 and TRBJ2-1; 8 bases fit TRBD2. The CDR3 is 15 amino acids. Germline lookup yields CDR1 MNHEY and CDR2 SVGAGI. J was trimmed by 0 bases and V by 7 bases; bases with no gene match: 5. CDR3 coding DNA: TGTGCCAGCATCTCGGGGGGGAGCTCCTACAATGAGCAGTTCTTC. It codes for CASISGGSSYNEQFF.

The chain uses TRBV5-1 and TRBJ1-6, with D hard to call. This CDR3 spans 14 amino acids. V was shortened by 1 base and J by 8 bases, with 10 bases between the two germline ends. Germline lookup yields CDR1 SGHRS and CDR2 YFSETQ. The CDR3 loop is CASSLQGRDSPLHF. The CDR3 DNA reads TGCGCCAGCAGCTTGCAAGGGAGGGATTCACCCCTCCACTTT.

The chain carries TRBV28 and TRBJ2-5, with TRBD1 matching 7 bases. There are 14 residues in the CDR3. Germline V gene sequence: CDR1 MDHEN, CDR2 SYDVKM. J was trimmed by 3 bases and V by 3 bases; bases with no gene match: 4. The CDR3 sequence is CASSFSDREETQYF. CDR3 bases: TGTGCCAGCAGTTTTTCCGACAGGGAAGAGACCCAGTACTTC.

This sequence joins TRBV7-2 and TRBJ2-7; D may be TRBD2 (7 bases). V lost 3 bases and J lost 5, with 20 bases in between. The V gene's germline CDR1 is SGHTA and CDR2 FQGNSA. CDR3 length: 16 residues. In DNA, the CDR3 is TGTGCCAGCAGCTTCGACGGGGGGACAAAGATCGACGAGCAGTACTTC. Protein: CASSFDGGTKIDEQYF.

The chain couples TRBV29-1 to TRBJ2-7; 7 bases fit TRBD1. J lost 5 bases, V lost 6 bases, and 4 bases had no gene match. The CDR3 is 11 residues long. The germline V gene encodes CDR1 SQVTM and CDR2 ANQGSEA. The CDR3 DNA reads as TGCAGCGTCCGACAGGGCAACGAGCAGTACTTC. It is translated as CSVRQGNEQYF.